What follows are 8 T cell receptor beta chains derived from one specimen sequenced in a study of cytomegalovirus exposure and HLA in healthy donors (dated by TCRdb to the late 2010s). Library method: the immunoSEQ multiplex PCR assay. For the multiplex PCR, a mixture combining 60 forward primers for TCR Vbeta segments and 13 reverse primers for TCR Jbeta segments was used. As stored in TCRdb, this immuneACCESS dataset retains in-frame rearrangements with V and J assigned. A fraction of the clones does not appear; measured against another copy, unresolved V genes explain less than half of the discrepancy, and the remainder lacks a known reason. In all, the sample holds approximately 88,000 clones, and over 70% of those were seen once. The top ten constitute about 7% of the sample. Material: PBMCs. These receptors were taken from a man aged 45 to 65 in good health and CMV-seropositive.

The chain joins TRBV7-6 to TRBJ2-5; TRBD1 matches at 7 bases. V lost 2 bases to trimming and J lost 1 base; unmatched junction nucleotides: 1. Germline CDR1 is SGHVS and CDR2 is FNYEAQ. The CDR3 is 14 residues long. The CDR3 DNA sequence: TGTGCCAGCAGCTTAAGGACAGGCCAAGAGACCCAGTACTTC. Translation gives CASSLRTGQETQYF.

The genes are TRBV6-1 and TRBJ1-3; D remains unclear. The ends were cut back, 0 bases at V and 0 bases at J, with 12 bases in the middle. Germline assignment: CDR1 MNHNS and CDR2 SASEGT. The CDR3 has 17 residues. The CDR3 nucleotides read TGTGCCAGCAGTGAAGCCGGGAGGACCAGCTCTGGAAACACCATATATTTT. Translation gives CASSEAGRTSSGNTIYF.

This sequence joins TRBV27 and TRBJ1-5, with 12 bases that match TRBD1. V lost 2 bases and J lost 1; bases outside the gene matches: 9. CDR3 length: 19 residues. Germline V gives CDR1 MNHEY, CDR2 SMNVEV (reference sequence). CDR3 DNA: TGTGCCAGCAGTTTACAATCCCGGGACAGGGGGCCGAGCAATCAGCCCCAGCATTTT. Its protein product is CASSLQSRDRGPSNQPQHF.

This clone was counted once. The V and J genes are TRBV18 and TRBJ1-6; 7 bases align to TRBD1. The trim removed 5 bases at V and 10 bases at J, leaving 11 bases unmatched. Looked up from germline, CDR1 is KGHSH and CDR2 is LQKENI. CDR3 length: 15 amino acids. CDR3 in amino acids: CASSEQGLTPSPLHF. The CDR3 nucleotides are TGTGCCAGCTCAGAACAGGGGCTGACCCCATCACCCCTCCACTTT.

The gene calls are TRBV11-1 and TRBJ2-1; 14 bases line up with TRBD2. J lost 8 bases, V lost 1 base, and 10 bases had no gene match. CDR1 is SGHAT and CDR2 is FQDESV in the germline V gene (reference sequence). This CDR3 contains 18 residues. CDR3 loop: CASSLGLTSGGAFDEQFF. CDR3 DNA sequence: TGTGCCAGCAGCTTAGGTCTGACTAGCGGGGGGGCCTTTGATGAGCAGTTCTTC.

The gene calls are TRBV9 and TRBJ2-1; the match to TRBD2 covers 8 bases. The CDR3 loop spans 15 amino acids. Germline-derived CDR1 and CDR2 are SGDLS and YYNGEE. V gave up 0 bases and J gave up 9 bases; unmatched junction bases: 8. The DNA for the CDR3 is TGTGCCAGCAGCGTAGCGGGGGGGACGACCGGTGAGCAGTTCTTC. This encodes CASSVAGGTTGEQFF.

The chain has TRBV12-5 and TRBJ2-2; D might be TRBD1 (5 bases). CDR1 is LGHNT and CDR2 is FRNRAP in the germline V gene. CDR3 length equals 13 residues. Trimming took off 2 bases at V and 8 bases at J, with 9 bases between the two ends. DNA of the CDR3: TGTGCTAGTGGTTTGTCAGGGTTAGGGGAGCTGTTTTTT. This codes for CASGLSGLGELFF.

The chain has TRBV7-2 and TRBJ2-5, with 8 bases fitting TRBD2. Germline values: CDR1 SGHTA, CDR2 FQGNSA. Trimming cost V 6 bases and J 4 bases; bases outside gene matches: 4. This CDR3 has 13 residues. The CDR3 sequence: CASRVAGTETQYF. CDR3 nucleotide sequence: TGTGCCAGCAGGGTAGCGGGGACAGAGACCCAGTACTTC.